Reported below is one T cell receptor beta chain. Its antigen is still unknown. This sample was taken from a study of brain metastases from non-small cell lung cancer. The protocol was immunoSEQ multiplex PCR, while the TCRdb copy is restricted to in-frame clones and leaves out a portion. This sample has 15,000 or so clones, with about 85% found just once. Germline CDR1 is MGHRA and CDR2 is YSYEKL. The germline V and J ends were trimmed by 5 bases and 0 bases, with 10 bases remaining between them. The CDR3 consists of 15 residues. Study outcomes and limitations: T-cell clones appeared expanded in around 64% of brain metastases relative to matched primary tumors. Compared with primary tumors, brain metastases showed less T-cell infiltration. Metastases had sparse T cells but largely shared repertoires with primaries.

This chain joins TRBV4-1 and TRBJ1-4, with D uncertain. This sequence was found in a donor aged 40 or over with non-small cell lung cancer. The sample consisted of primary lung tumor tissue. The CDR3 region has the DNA TGCGCCAGCAGCTCAATCTATGCAACTAATGAAAAACTGTTTTTT. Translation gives CASSSIYATNEKLFF.